This TCR beta chain was obtained from a study of tumor-infiltrating lymphocytes in oesophageal squamous cell carcinoma (dated by TCRdb to the mid-2010s). As for this clonotype: It lacks a known antigen. No much larger clonotype is one base removed from it; base qualities were not supplied.

Library creation used PCR. The instrument was an Illumina HiSeq 2000. Using fastp at Q25 and MiXCR, TCRdb reprocessed the public reads and kept productive beta chains. Every distinct CDR3 protein forms one entry, paired with its most common genes and DNA. This sample holds 20,000 to 25,000 distinct CDR3 sequences; about 40% were observed only once. The top ten hold roughly 23% of the sample. The germline V gene specifies MNHNS as CDR1 and SASEGT as CDR2. The CDR3 contains 13 residues, cysteine and phenylalanine counted. The retained sequence is limited to the CDR3, 39 bases, with the frame set at the first base.

This chain joins TRBV6-1 to TRBJ2-1; the D gene lacks a confident call. TRBJ2-5 matches the DNA end more closely, so the J call is doubtful. This clonotype was obtained from a male donor with esophageal squamous cell carcinoma. Source material: esophageal tumor tissue. The nucleotide sequence is TGTGCCAGCAGTTCAGAGTTTGCAGAGACCCAGTACTTC. Its translation is CASSSEFAETQYF.